The text below deals with one TCR beta chain. This entry comes from a study of blood T cell repertoires in COVID-19. Overall study context: Sites across the United States, Italy and Spain contributed samples from acute and convalescent COVID-19. T cells, B-cell-depleted T cells, or PBMCs supplied cDNA or gDNA.

With 2 bases removed from V and 5 bases from J, the gap between germline ends came to 13 bases. CDR1 is KGHDR, CDR2 SFDVKD, per germline. The CDR3 consists of 15 residues. Original data processing: Amplifying reference gene primers gave estimates of nucleated cell counts. The assay was immunoSEQ multiplex PCR, and TCRdb's table has in-frame clones only and misses some. V and J calls and clone size are as listed in that table; D and trimming were resolved from the DNA. The data hold 300,000 to 350,000 clones, with 89% observed a single time. Sequenced material: peripheral blood. The sequence came from a woman aged 55-75 years with COVID-19, enrolled during active disease. The genes are TRBV24-1 and TRBJ2-3, with D tentatively TRBD2 (6 bases). Here the CDR3 reads CATSDSRGGRDTQYF. CDR3 in DNA: TGTGCCACCAGTGATTCCCGGGGAGGCAGAGATACGCAGTATTTT.